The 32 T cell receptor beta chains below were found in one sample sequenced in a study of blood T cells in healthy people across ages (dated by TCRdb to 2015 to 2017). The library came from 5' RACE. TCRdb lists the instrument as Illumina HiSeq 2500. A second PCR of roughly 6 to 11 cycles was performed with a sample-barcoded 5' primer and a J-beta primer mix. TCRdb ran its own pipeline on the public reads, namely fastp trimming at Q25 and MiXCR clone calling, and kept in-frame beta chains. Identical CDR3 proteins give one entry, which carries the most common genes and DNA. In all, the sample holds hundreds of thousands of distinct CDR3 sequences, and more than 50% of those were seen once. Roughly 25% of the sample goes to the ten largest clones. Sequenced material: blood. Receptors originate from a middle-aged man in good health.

CDR3 nucleotides: TGTGCCAGCAGTAGGTCGGGTGGAGCCCCGGACTCTGGGGCCAACGTCCTGACTTTC. It codes for CASSRSGGAPDSGANVLTF. The V call is TRBV11-3, the J call TRBJ2-6, with unresolved D. Per germline, CDR1 SGHNT and CDR2 YENEEA. With 6 bases removed from V and 0 bases from J, the gap between germline ends came to 21 bases. This CDR3 contains 19 residues.

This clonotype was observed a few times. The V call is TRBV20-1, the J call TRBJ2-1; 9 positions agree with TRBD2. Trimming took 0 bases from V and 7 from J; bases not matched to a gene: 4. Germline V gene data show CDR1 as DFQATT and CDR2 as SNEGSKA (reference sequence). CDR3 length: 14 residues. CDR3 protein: CSARDRSGRNEQFF. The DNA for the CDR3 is TGCAGTGCTAGAGATCGTAGCGGGAGAAATGAGCAGTTCTTC.

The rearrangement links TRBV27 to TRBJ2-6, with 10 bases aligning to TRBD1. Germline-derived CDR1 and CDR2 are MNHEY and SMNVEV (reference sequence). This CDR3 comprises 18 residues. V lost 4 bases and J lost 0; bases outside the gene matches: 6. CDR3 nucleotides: TGTGCCAGCAGTTCCCGGACAGGGGGGGACTCTGGGGCCAACGTCCTGACTTTC. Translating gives CASSSRTGGDSGANVLTF. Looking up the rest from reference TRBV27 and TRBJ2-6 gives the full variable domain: EAQVTQNPRYLITVTGKKLTVTCSQNMNHEYMSWYRQDPGLGLRQIYYSMNVEVTDKGDVPEGYKVSRKEKRNFPLILESPSPNQTSLYFCASSSRTGGDSGANVLTFGAGSRLTVL.

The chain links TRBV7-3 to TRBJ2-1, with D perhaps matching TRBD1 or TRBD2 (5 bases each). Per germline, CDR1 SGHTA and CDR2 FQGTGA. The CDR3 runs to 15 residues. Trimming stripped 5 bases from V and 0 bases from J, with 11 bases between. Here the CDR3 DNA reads TGTGCCAGCAGCGACGTGGGGGACTCCTACAATGAGCAGTTCTTC. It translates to CASSDVGDSYNEQFF.

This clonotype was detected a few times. The CDR3 DNA reads as TGCAGTGCTAGACCAATAGCGGGGGAGATGCCCTACGAGCAGTACTTC. This gives the protein CSARPIAGEMPYEQYF. The genes are TRBV20-1 and TRBJ2-7, with 9 bases matching TRBD2. In germline, CDR1 is DFQATT, CDR2 SNEGSKA (reference sequence). CDR3 length: 16 residues. The ends lost 2 bases at V and 2 bases at J; junction bases unmatched: 10.

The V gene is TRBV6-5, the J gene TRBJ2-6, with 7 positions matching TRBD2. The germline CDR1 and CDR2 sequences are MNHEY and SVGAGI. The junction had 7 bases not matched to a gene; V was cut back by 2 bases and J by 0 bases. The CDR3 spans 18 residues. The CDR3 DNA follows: TGTGCCAGCAGTTACGGGAGGGGCAAGAGCTCTGGGGCCAACGTCCTGACTTTC. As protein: CASSYGRGKSSGANVLTF.

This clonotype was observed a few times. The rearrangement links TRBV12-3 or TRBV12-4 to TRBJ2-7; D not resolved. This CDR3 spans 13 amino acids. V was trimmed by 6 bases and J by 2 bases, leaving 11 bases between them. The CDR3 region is CASSRGYAYEQYF. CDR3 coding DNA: TGTGCCAGCAGCCGTGGATACGCCTACGAGCAGTACTTC.

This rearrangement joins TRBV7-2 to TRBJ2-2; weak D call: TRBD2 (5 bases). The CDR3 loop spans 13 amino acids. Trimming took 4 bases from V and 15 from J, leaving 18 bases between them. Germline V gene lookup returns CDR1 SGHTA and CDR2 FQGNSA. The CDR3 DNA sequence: TGTGCCAGCAGCTCCTTAGGTTCGGGGAAATTGTTTTTT. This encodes CASSSLGSGKLFF. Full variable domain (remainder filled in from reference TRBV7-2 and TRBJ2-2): GAGVSQSPSNKVTEKGKDVELRCDPISGHTALYWYRQSLGQGLEFLIYFQGNSAPDKSGLPSDRFSAERTGGSVSTLTIQRTQQEDSAVYLCASSSLGSGKLFFGEGSRLTVL.

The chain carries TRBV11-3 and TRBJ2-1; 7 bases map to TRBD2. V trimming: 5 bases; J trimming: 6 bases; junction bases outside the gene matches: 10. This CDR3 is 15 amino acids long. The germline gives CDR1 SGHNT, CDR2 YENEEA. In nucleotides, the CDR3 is TGTGCCAGCAGCATCGGGGGGACCTCTGGCAATGAGCAGTTCTTC. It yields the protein CASSIGGTSGNEQFF.

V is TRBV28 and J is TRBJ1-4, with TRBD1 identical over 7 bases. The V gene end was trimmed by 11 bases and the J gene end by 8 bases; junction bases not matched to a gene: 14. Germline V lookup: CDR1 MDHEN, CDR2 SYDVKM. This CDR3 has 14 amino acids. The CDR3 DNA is TGTGCCGCCTCGAGAGGACAGGCCGGAGAAAAACTGTTTTTT. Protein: CAASRGQAGEKLFF.

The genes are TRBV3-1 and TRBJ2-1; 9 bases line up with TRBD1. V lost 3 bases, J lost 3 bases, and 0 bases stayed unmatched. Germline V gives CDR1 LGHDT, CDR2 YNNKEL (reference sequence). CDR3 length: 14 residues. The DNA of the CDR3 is TGTGCCAGCAGCCAGGGACAGGGCTACAATGAGCAGTTCTTC. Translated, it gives CASSQGQGYNEQFF.

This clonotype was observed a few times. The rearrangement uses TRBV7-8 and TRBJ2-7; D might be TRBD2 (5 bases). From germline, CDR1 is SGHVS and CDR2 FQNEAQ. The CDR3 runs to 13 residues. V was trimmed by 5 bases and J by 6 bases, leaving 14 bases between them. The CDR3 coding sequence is TGTGCCAGCAGCCAAATTGACCGGGGCGAGCAGTACTTC. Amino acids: CASSQIDRGEQYF.

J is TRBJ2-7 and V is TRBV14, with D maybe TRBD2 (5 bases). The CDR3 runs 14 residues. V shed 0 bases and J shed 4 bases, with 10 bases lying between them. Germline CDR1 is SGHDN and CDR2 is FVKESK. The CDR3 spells CASSQDTSWYEQYF. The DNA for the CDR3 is TGTGCCAGCAGCCAAGACACTAGTTGGTACGAGCAGTACTTC.

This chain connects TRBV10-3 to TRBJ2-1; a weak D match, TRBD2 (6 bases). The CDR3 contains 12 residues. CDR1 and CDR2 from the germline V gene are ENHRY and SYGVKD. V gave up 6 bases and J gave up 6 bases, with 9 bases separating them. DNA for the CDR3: TGTGCCATCAGGGCCGGGGGCAATGAGCAGTTCTTC. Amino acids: CAIRAGGNEQFF.

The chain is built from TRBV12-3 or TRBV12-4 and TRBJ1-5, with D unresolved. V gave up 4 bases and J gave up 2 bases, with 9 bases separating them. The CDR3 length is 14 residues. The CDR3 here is CASSSPEGNQPQHF. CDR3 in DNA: TGTGCCAGCAGTTCCCCTGAAGGCAATCAGCCCCAGCATTTT.

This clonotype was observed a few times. The CDR3 DNA reads TGTGCCAGCAGTTTATCGTCAGCCGGTCTGAAGACCCAGTACTTC. This gives the protein CASSLSSAGLKTQYF. This chain joins TRBV27 and TRBJ2-5, with unresolved D. CDR1 and CDR2 (germline): MNHEY, SMNVEV (reference sequence). There are 15 residues in the CDR3. The V end was cut by 0 bases, the J end by 6 bases, with 14 bases between.

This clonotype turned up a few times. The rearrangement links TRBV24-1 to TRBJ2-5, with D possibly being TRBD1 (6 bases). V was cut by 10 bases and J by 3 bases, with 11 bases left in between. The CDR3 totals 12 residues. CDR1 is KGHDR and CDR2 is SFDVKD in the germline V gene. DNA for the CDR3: TGTGCCACACCGGACAGTAAAGAGACCCAGTACTTC. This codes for CATPDSKETQYF.

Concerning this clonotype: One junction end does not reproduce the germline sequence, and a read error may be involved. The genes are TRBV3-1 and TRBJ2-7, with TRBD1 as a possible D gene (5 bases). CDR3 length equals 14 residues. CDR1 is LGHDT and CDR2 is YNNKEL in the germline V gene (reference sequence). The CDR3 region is CASSPQGVRETQYF. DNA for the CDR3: TGTGCCAGCAGCCCTCAAGGGGTTCGAGAGACCCAGTACTTT.

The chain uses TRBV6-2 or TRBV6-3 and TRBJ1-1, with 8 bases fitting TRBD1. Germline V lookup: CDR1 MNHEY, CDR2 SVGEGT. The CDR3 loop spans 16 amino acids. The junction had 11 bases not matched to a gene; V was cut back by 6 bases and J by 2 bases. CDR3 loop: CASRPSSTGGNTEAFF. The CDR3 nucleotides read TGTGCCAGCAGACCCTCGAGCACAGGGGGAAACACTGAAGCTTTCTTT.

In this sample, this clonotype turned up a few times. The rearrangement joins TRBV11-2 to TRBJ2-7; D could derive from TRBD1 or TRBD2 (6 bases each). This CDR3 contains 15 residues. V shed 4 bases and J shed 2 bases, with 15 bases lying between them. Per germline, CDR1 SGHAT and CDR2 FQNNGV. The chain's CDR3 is CASSWGPGVTYEQYF. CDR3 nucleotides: TGTGCCAGCAGCTGGGGGCCGGGAGTAACCTACGAGCAGTACTTC.

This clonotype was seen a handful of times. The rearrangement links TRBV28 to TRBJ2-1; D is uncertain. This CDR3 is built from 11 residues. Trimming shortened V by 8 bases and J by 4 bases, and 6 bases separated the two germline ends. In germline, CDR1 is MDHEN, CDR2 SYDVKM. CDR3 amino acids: CASGRYNEQFF. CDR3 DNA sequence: TGTGCCAGCGGACGTTACAATGAGCAGTTCTTC.

CDR3 DNA: TGCGCCAGCGCCAAACTTAGAGGGTTCGATGAGCAGTTCTTC. Translating gives CASAKLRGFDEQFF. This chain links TRBV5-1 with TRBJ2-1; possibly TRBD2 for D (5 bases). Germline V CDR1 and CDR2: SGHRS, YFSETQ. The CDR3 length is 14 residues. The V gene lost 7 bases and the J gene lost 8 bases, with 19 bases spanning the gap.

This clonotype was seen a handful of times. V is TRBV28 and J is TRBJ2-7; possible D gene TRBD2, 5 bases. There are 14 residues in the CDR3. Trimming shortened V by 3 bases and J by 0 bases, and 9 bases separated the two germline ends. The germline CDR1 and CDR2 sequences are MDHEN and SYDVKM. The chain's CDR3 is CASSFEGSSYEQYF. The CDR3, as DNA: TGTGCCAGCAGTTTTGAGGGTAGCTCCTACGAGCAGTACTTC.

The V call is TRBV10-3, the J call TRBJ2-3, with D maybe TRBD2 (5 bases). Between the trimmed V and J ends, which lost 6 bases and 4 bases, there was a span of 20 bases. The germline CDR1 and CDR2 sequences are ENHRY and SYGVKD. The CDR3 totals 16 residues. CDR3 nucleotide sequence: TGTGCCATCAGCGTCTCGGGATTCACGGCCTCAGATACGCAGTATTTT. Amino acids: CAISVSGFTASDTQYF.

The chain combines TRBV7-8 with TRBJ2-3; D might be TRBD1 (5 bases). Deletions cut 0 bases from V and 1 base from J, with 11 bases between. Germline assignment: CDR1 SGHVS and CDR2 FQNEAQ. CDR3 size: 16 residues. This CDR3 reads CASSLARWGGTDTQYF. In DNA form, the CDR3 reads TGTGCCAGCAGCTTAGCGCGGTGGGGCGGCACAGATACGCAGTATTTT.

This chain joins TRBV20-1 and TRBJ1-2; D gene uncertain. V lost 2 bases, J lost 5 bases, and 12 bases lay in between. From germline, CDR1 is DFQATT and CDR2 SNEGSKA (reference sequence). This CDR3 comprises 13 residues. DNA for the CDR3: TGCAGTGCTAGAAAGGGCGCCGAGTATGGCTACACCTTC. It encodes CSARKGAEYGYTF.

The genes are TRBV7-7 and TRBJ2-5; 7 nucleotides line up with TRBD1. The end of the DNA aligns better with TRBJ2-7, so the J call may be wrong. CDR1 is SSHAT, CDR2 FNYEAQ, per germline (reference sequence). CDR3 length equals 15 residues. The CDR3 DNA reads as TGTGCCAGCAGCCCAATTAACAAACAGGGGAACGAGCAGTACTTC. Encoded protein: CASSPINKQGNEQYF.

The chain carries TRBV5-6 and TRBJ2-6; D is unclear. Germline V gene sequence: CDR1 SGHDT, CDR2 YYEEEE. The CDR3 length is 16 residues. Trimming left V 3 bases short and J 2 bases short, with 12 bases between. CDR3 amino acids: CASSSRRRAGANVLTF. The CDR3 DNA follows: TGTGCCAGCAGCTCCCGCCGGCGCGCTGGGGCCAACGTCCTGACTTTC.

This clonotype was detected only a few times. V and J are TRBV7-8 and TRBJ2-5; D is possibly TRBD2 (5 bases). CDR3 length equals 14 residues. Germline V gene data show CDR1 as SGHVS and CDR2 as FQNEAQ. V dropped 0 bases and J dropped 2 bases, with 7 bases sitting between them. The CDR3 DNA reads TGTGCCAGCAGCTTAGCCACGGGACAAGAGACCCAGTACTTC. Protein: CASSLATGQETQYF.

In DNA form, the CDR3 reads TGTGCCGAAAGGGGTTCCTCCTATAATTCACCCCTCCACTTT. This gives the protein CAERGSSYNSPLHF. The V call is TRBV2, the J call TRBJ1-6, with D tentatively TRBD1 (5 bases). The CDR3 spans 14 residues. CDR1 is SNHLY and CDR2 is FYNNEI in the germline V gene. V lost 11 bases and J 0 bases, leaving 11 bases between the germline ends.

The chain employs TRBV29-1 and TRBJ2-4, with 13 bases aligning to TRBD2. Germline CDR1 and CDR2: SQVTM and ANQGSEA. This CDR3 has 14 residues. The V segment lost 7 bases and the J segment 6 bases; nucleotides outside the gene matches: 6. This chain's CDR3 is CSARTSGSGNIQYF. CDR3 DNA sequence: TGCAGCGCCCGGACTAGCGGGAGTGGAAACATTCAGTACTTC.

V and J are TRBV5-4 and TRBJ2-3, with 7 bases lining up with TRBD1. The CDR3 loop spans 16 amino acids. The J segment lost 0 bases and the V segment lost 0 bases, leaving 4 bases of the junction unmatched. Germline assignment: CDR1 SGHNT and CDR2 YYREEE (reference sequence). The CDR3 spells CASSLVDRWSTDTQYF. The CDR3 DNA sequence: TGTGCCAGCAGCTTGGTGGACAGGTGGAGCACAGATACGCAGTATTTT.